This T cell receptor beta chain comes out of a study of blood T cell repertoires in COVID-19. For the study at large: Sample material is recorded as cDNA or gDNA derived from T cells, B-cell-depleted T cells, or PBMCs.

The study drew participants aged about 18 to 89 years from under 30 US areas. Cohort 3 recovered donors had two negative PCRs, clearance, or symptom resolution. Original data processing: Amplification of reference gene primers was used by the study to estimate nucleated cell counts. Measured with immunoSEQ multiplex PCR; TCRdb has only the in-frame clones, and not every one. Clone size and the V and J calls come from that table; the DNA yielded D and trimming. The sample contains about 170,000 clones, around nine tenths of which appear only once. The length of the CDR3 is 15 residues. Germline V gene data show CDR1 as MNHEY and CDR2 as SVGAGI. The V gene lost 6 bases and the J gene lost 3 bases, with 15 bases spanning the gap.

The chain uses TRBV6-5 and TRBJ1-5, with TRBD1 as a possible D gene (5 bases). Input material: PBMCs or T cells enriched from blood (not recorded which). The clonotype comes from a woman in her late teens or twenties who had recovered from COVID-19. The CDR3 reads CASSPREGSNQPQHF. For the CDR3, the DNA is TGTGCCAGCAGCCCGAGGGAGGGGTCCAATCAGCCCCAGCATTTT.